This record concerns one T cell receptor beta chain sequence. This clonotype came up a few times. This clone's antigen is unknown. There are no base qualities to consult, and no much larger clone falls within one base. This entry comes from a study of blood T cells in healthy people across ages (dated by TCRdb to 2014 to 2015). For the wider study: In model experiments, roughly one uniquely barcoded TCR beta cDNA molecule per two T cells was captured by template switching. Donors were grouped into four age groups: young (average 16 years), middle-aged (over 35), aged (62) and long-lived (about 90). For two donors (one aged 18 to 30 and one aged 80 or older), the study analyzed two additional independent replicas of 1 million unique cDNA reads from the same blood draw. To track age-related changes in TCR beta repertoire diversity, the study relied on deep sequencing normalized with unique cDNA molecular identifiers. Results the study describes overall, beyond this receptor: Observed TCR beta diversity per million T cells fell roughly linearly with age, and a significant reduction was already apparent by age around 40. Conclusive comparison of naive and antigen-experienced compartments was prevented by the profiling of bulk unsorted PBMCs. The long-lived group showed more naive CD4+ T cells, fewer expanded clones and increased TCR diversity than the aged group, suggesting age selection. Because donor CMV infection status was unknown, age-related changes in expanded clonotypes were potentially confounded. Total diversity estimates from one million sequenced T cells were considered lower bounds and underestimates. A strong correlation was found between observed TCR beta diversity and the percentage of naive T cells measured by flow cytometry.

Libraries were made using 5' RACE. TCRdb names Illumina HiSeq 2500 as the instrument used. A second PCR of roughly 6 to 11 cycles was run with a J-beta primer mix and a sample-barcoded 5' primer. A unique molecular identifier was introduced onto each TCR beta cDNA molecule by a template-switch 5' adaptor carrying 12 random nucleotides. Each sample yielded at least 3 million CDR3-containing paired-end reads. First-strand cDNA was synthesized from all RNA with the Mint cDNA synthesis kit, primed by a TRBC-specific oligonucleotide. After uracil-DNA glycosylase treatment, a first 18-cycle PCR used universal primers M1SS and BC2_uni_R on all cDNA. On the study's bioinformatics: For normalization, 1 million high-quality reads were randomly selected from each sample, with every read carrying a distinct molecular identifier. Reads with shared molecular identifiers were discarded instead of being binned into consensus sequences. MiTCR, with a Q25 quality threshold and the strictest error-elimination algorithm, was used for CDR3 identification, clonotype clustering and error correction. A nonparametric unseen species model with Euler transformation was used to estimate a lower bound on total TCR beta diversity. TCRdb reran the public reads through fastp at Q25 and MiXCR, keeping productive beta chains. Rows with a matching CDR3 protein are joined into one entry that keeps the most common DNA and genes. Clone size and V and J calls follow TCRdb, not the original study. This sample lists some 890,000 distinct CDR3 sequences; about 28% were detected once. Of the sample, about a tenth is held by the ten largest clones.

The roughly 37 donors, aged 6 to 90 years, were systemically healthy Caucasian individuals from Russia. Approximately 9.3 milliliters of peripheral blood were drawn from each donor into EDTA-treated Vacutainer tubes. Ficoll-Paque density-gradient centrifugation was used to isolate PBMCs, with at least 6 million obtained per sample. Trizol reagent was used to extract total RNA from the PBMCs, yielding at least 5 micrograms per sample. The percentages of naive CD45RAhigh/CD27high T cells were determined by flow cytometry on a PBMC aliquot from every donor. Reading from cysteine to phenylalanine, the CDR3 counts 15 amino acids. Here the CDR3 DNA is all that survives: 45 bases in frame from base 1. According to the germline V gene (reference sequence), CDR1 reads LGHDT and CDR2 reads YNNKEL. At the junction V is shortened by 4 bases and J by 7 bases; bases outside the gene matches: 10. The data were also submitted as part of a second study, on T cells of mothers and their children. The second paper further reports: Nine systemically healthy Caucasian individuals, comprising three mothers and their six children, were included as donors. cDNA synthesis consumed the entire amount of extracted RNA, loaded at approximately 1.6 ug RNA in each 15 ul reaction. Sample barcodes and 2-4 random nucleotides were added via the M1S primer in the second PCR. Over 8 million TCR beta CDR3 reads were obtained for each mother, and approximately 3.2 million reads were obtained for each child. In both related and unrelated pairs, thymic selection shapes the output of TCR recombination in a similar way, with inherited differences having only a minor effect. Normalized repertoire overlap in related mother-child pairs was always slightly higher than in unrelated mother-child pairs, but the difference was never significant. No persistent microchimeric T cell clones were found, with a detection sensitivity of 85 to 100 clones per million clonotypes. Deep NGS was used in the study to compare the TCR beta repertoires of mothers and children and to look for features that separate related mother-child pairs from unrelated individuals. On average, the children were roughly 10 +/- 4 years old, while the mothers were approximately 40 +/- 4 years old. After adapter ligation with NEBNext reagents, the libraries were sequenced on Illumina HiSeq 2000 with 100+100 nt paired-end reads. To prevent cross-contamination, the mother and child libraries were prepared one month apart and sequenced in separate runs. For each donor, between about 450,000 and 2,300,000 distinct TCR beta clonotypes were identified. Naive TCR beta clonotypes were estimated from low-frequency clonotypes matched to each donor's FACS-determined naive share, without sorting.

Sequences were obtained from blood. This chain joins TRBV3-1 to TRBJ1-5; 7 junctional bases match TRBD1. This clonotype originated in a woman aged 35 to 49 in good health. DNA sequence: TGTGCCAGCAGCCCGATTGGGACAGTTCCCCAGCCCCAGCATTTT. It translates to CASSPIGTVPQPQHF.